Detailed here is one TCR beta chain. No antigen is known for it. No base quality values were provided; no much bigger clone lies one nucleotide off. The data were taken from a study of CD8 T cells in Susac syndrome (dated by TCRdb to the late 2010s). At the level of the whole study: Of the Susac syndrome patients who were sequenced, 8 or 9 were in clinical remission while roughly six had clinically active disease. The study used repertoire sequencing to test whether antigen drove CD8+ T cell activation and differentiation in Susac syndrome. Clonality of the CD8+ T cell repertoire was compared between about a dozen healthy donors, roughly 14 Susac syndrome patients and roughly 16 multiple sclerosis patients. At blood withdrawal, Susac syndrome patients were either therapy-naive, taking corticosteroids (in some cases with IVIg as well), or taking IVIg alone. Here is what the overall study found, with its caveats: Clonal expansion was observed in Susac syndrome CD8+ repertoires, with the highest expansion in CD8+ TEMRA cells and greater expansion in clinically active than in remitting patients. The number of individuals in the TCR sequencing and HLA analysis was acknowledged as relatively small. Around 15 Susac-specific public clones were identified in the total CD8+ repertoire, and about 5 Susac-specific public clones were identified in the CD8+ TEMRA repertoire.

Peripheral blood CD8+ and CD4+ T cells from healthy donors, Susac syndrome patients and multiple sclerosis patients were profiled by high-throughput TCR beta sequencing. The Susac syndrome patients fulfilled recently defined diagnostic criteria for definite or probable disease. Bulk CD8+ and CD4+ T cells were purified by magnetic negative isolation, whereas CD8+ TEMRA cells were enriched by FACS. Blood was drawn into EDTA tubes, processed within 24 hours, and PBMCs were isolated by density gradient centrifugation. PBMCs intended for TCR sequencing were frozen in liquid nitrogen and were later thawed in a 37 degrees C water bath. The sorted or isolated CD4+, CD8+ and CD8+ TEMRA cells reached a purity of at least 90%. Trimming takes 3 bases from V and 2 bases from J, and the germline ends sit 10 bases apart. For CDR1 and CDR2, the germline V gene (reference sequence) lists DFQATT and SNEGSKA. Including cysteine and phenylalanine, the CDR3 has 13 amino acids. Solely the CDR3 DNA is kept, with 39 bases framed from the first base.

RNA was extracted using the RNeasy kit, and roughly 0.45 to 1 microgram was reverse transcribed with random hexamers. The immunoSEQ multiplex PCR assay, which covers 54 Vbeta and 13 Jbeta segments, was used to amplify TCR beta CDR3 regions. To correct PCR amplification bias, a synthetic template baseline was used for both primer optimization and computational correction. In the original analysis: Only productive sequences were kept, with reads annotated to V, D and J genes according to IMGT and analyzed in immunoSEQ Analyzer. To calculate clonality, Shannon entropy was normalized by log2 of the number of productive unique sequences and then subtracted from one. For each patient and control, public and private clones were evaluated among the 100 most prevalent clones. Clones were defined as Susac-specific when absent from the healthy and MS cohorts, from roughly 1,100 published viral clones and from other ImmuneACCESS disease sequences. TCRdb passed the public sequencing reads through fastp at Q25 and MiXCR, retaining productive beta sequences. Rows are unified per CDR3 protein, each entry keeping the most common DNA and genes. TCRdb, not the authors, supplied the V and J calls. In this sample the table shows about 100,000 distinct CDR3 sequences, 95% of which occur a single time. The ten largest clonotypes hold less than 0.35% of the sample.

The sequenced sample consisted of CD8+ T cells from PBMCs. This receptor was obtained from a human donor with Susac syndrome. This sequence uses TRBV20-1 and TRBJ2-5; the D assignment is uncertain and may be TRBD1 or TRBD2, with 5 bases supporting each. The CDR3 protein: CSARGTLQETQYF. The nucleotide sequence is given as TGCAGTGCTAGGGGGACCCTACAAGAGACCCAGTACTTC.